This T cell receptor (beta chain) was recorded in a study of T cells in Graves' hyperthyroidism and ophthalmopathy. This clonotype was detected many times. The CDR3 has 14 residues. Germline-derived CDR1 and CDR2 are MDHEN and SYDVKM. Trimming took 6 bases from V and 6 from J; bases not matched to a gene: 10. RNA transcripts yielded amplified TCR beta CDR3 regions. Initially, a first-round RT-PCR of the TCR CDR3 employed the HTBI primer set. TCRdb reanalysed the multiplex PCR reads using MiXCR and keeps one entry per CDR3 protein. This repertoire shows nearly 600,000 distinct CDR3 sequences, around 13% found once; its top ten account for more than 5%.

V gene TRBV28 combines with J gene TRBJ2-7; 8 nucleotides align to TRBD1. The TCR comes from a woman aged 30 to 39 with Graves' hyperthyroidism that later progressed to Graves' ophthalmopathy. Sequenced material: blood. CDR3 loop: CASSPGTGVAEQYF. CDR3 DNA sequence: TGTGCCAGCAGCCCCGGGACAGGAGTGGCCGAGCAGTACTTC.